The clone carrying this T cell receptor (beta chain) was picked up many times. In germline, CDR1 is SEHNR, CDR2 FQNEAQ (reference sequence). CDR3 length: 15 amino acids. V lost 5 bases to trimming and J lost 9 bases; unmatched junction nucleotides: 8. These data belong to a study of T cells after yellow fever vaccination. Overall study results and limits: After the booster, 96% of CD4 and 75% to 90% of CD8 primary-response clones were re-detected. Contamination by abundant bulk-population clonotypes could be present in FACS-sorted repertoires. Across the CD4 and CD8 compartments, a small share of clonotypes was present in both.

They built TCR cDNA with 5'RACE template switching, a step that put in a universal primer site and UMIs. A single record per CDR3 protein comes from TCRdb applying MiXCR to the 5' RACE reads. Among roughly 48,000 distinct CDR3 sequences listed, about 6.6% were seen once. This receptor was taken from a man younger than 30 who received the YFV17D yellow fever vaccine. The V and J genes are TRBV7-9 and TRBJ2-3; 13 bases fit TRBD2. This material consisted of CD8+ T cells not binding an NS4B(214-222) dextramer, sorted from PBMCs, taken more than 40 days after the first yellow fever vaccination. The CDR3 loop is CASSLGLAGDATQYF. The CDR3 DNA reads TGTGCCAGCAGCCTAGGACTAGCGGGGGACGCAACGCAGTATTTT. Complete variable domain (other parts from reference TRBV7-9 and TRBJ2-3): DTGVSQNPRHKITKRGQNVTFRCDPISEHNRLYWYRQTLGQGPEFLTYFQNEAQLEKSRLLSDRFSAERPKGSFSTLEIQRTEQGDSAMYLCASSLGLAGDATQYFGPGTRLTVL.